The TCR beta chain under discussion was sequenced for a study of CD8+ T cells in alopecia areata. Study-level information: The tofacitinib course ran for 6 to 18 months and was followed by 6 months off drug. Study results and limitations: A large proportion of expanded lesional clones were detected persisting in scalp and blood during tofacitinib.

This clone has only a few counts. Its antigen is unidentified. Investigators isolated RNA and reverse transcribed it into cDNA to act as the sequencing template. Profiling relied on immunoSEQ multiplex PCR, and the TCRdb table lists in-frame clones only, not all of them. The sample holds roughly 220,000 clones, roughly two fifths seen once. Per germline, CDR1 LNHDA and CDR2 SQIVND (reference sequence). This CDR3 is built from 13 residues. Trimming took off 2 bases at V and 4 bases at J, with 8 bases between the two ends. The treatment: oral pan-JAK inhibitor, 5-10 mg twice daily. The sequencing used CD4+ T cells sorted from blood, collected at roughly week 30, from a patient treated with tofacitinib. The TCR comes from a human donor with alopecia areata. The gene calls are TRBV19 and TRBJ1-2; perhaps TRBD1 as D (5 bases). DNA for the CDR3: TGTGCCAGTAGTATAACAACAGGCTATGGCTACACCTTC. It specifies CASSITTGYGYTF.